This TCR beta chain is from a study of cytomegalovirus exposure and HLA in healthy donors. The ends were cut back, 5 bases at V and 1 base at J, with 9 bases in the middle. The CDR3 is 14 residues long. Germline CDR1 is LNHNV and CDR2 is YYDKDF (reference sequence). Remarks on this clone: The antigen remains unidentified.

The donors, nominally healthy at sampling, likely had unrecorded immune exposures. Findings and limits, study-wide: The likely origin of a cluster of highly shared sequence variants was a sequencing artifact.

Both 60 Vbeta primers and 13 Jbeta primers went into the PCR. The protocol was immunoSEQ multiplex PCR, while the TCRdb copy is restricted to in-frame clones and leaves out a portion. The data show about 130,000 clones, with roughly 71% seen just once and about 4% held by the top ten. Sequencing was performed on PBMCs. The origin of this receptor is a woman aged 50 to 65 in good health and CMV-seropositive. This chain links TRBV15 with TRBJ2-1; tentatively, D is TRBD2 (5 bases). The CDR3 bases are TGTGCCACCAGCCCGAGCGGATCCTACAATGAGCAGTTCTTC. It specifies CATSPSGSYNEQFF.